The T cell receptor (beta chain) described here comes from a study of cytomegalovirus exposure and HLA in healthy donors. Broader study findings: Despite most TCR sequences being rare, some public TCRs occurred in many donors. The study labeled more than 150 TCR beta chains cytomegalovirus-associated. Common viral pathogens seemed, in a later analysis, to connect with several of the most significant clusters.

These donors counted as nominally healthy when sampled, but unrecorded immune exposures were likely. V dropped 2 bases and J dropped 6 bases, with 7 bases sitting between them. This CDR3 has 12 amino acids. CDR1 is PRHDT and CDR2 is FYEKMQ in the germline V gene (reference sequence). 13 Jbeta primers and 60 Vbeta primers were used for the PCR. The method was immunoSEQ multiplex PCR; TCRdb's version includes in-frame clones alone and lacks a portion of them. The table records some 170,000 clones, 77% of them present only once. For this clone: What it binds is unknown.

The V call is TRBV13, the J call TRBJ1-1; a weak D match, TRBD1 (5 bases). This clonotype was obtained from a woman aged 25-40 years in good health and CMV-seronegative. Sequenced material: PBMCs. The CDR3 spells CASSLQGPEAFF. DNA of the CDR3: TGTGCCAGCAGCTTACAGGGTCCTGAAGCTTTCTTT. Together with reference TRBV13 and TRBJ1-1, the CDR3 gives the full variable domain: AAGVIQSPRHLIKEKRETATLKCYPIPRHDTVYWYQQGPGQDPQFLISFYEKMQSDKGSIPDRFSAQQFSDYHSELNMSSLELGDSALYFCASSLQGPEAFFGQGTRLTVV.